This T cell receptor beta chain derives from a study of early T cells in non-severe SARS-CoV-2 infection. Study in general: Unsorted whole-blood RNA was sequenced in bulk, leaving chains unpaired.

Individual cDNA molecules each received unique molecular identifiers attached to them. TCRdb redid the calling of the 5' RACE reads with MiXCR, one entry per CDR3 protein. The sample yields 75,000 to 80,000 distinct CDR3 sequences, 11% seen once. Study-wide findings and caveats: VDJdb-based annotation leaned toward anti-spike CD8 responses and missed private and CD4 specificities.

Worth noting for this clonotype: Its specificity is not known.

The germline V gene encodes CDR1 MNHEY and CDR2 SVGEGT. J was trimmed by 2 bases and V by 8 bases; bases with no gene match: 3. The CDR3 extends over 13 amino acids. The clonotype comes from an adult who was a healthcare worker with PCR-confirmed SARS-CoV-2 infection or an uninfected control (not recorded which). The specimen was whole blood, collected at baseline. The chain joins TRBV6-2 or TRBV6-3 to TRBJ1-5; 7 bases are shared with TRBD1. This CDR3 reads CASADRGNQPQHF. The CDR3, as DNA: TGTGCCAGCGCAGACAGGGGCAATCAGCCCCAGCATTTT.